A single sample gave rise to the 31 T cell receptor beta chains below, sequenced in a study of OX40 agonist ivuxolimab in advanced cancers. Some clones are missing from TCRdb's copy, which holds only in-frame ones; the method was immunoSEQ multiplex PCR. The table includes 65,000 to 95,000 clones, roughly 90% detected once. Material: CD4+ or CD8+ T cells sorted from blood, obtained in a trial of the OX40 agonist ivuxolimab. Receptor source: an adult with an advanced solid tumor such as melanoma, head and neck, liver or kidney cancer.

The chain has TRBV2 and TRBJ2-7, with D unclear. The CDR3 totals 11 residues. V was pared by 7 bases and J by 4 bases, with 8 bases between. From germline, CDR1 is SNHLY and CDR2 FYNNEI. The CDR3 region is CASTESYEQYF. The CDR3 DNA follows: TGTGCCAGCACCGAAAGTTACGAGCAGTACTTC.

The CDR3 bases are TGCGCCAGCAGCTTGGAATCCGGGATATCCTACAATGAGCAGTTCTTC. Its protein is CASSLESGISYNEQFF. This chain connects TRBV5-1 to TRBJ2-1, with a weak D call TRBD2 (5 bases). Germline CDR1 is SGHRS and CDR2 is YFSETQ. The V and J ends lost 0 bases and 1 base respectively, with 11 bases between them. The CDR3 length is 16 residues.

This sequence joins TRBV4-1 and TRBJ2-7; TRBD2 is a possible D gene (6 bases). V lost 3 bases and J 5 bases, leaving 14 bases between the germline ends. CDR1 and CDR2 from the germline V gene are MGHRA and YSYEKL. This CDR3 region has 14 residues. CDR3 residues: CASSHSGEIHEQYF. CDR3 DNA sequence: TGCGCCAGCAGCCATTCGGGGGAGATCCACGAGCAGTACTTC.

This clone was observed a single time. The chain has TRBV5-1 and TRBJ2-3, with 7 bases identical to TRBD2. The V gene end was trimmed by 4 bases and the J gene end by 5 bases; junction bases not matched to a gene: 13. CDR3 length equals 16 residues. Germline lookup yields CDR1 SGHRS and CDR2 YFSETQ. This CDR3 reads CASSRMAGEYQDTQYF. The CDR3, as DNA: TGCGCCAGCAGCCGTATGGCGGGGGAATATCAAGATACGCAGTATTTT.

This clone has only one observation. CDR3 loop: CASSSAATYEQYF. For the CDR3, the DNA is TGTGCCAGCAGTTCGGCGGCGACCTACGAGCAGTACTTC. The chain couples TRBV27 to TRBJ2-7; D remains unclear. V lost 4 bases and J lost 2, with 9 bases in between. This CDR3 comprises 13 residues. Germline lookup yields CDR1 MNHEY and CDR2 SMNVEV (reference sequence).

The gene calls are TRBV6-1 and TRBJ2-1; 9 bases map to TRBD2. Germline V gives CDR1 MNHNS, CDR2 SASEGT. The junction had 5 bases not matched to a gene; V was cut back by 2 bases and J by 6 bases. This CDR3 comprises 15 residues. CDR3 DNA: TGTGCCAGCAGTGAATGGCGGGGGGGCTCCAATGAGCAGTTCTTC. Encoded protein: CASSEWRGGSNEQFF.

To note about this clone: The same CDR3 also results from other DNA sequences found in this sample. The rearrangement links TRBV27 to TRBJ2-7, with 11 bases that match TRBD2. The V and J ends lost 1 base and 2 bases, in that order; junction bases with no gene match: 4. CDR3 length equals 16 residues. The germline V gene has CDR1 MNHEY and CDR2 SMNVEV (reference sequence). In nucleotides, the CDR3 is TGTGCCAGCAGTTTATTGGGGACTAGCGGTCCCTACGAGCAGTACTTC. Encoded protein: CASSLLGTSGPYEQYF.

The chain links TRBV4-1 to TRBJ2-1, with TRBD1 identical over 7 bases. Germline V CDR1 and CDR2: MGHRA, YSYEKL. Trimming took 2 bases from V and 8 from J; bases not matched to a gene: 3. The CDR3 covers 13 residues. Here the CDR3 DNA reads TGCGCCAGCAGCCAATCACAGGGGCATGAGCAGTTCTTC. This sequence encodes CASSQSQGHEQFF.

The chain combines TRBV7-9 with TRBJ2-5; D possibly corresponds to TRBD2 (6 bases). CDR1 is SEHNR and CDR2 is FQNEAQ in the germline V gene (reference sequence). The CDR3 extends over 14 amino acids. V lost 3 bases and J lost 1, with 9 bases in between. The CDR3 here is CASSFFSGQETQYF. The CDR3 region has the DNA TGTGCCAGCAGCTTTTTTAGCGGCCAAGAGACCCAGTACTTC.

The chain employs TRBV11-2 and TRBJ1-2, with 7 bases aligning to TRBD1. This CDR3 spans 14 amino acids. CDR1 and CDR2 (germline): SGHAT, FQNNGV. V was pared by 7 bases and J by 3 bases, with 8 bases of the junction left unmatched. The CDR3 nucleotides read TGTGCCAGCAACCTCTTTGACAGGGACTATGGCTACACCTTC. Translation gives CASNLFDRDYGYTF.

The J gene is TRBJ2-3, the V gene TRBV7-8; D is unresolved. The V end was cut by 5 bases, the J end by 4 bases, with 13 bases between. This CDR3 is 14 amino acids long. Germline values: CDR1 SGHVS, CDR2 FQNEAQ. The chain's CDR3 is CASSRSNSADTQYF. The CDR3 DNA reads as TGTGCCAGCAGCCGGTCGAACAGCGCAGATACGCAGTATTTT.

The chain couples TRBV9 to TRBJ1-1, with D tentatively TRBD1 (6 bases). CDR3 length equals 14 residues. Between the trimmed V and J ends, which lost 0 bases and 4 bases, there was a span of 10 bases. Germline-derived CDR1 and CDR2 are SGDLS and YYNGEE. The CDR3 bases are TGTGCCAGCAGCGTAGCAACAGGGCCCACTGAAGCTTTCTTT. This sequence encodes CASSVATGPTEAFF.

This clone was seen a single time. The chain is built from TRBV19 and TRBJ2-1, with D perhaps matching TRBD1 or TRBD2 (6 bases each). V dropped 0 bases and J dropped 0 bases, with 12 bases sitting between them. Per germline, CDR1 LNHDA and CDR2 SQIVND (reference sequence). The CDR3 runs to 17 residues. The DNA for the CDR3 is TGTGCCAGTAGTATAGAGGGGGGCCTAAGCTCCTACAATGAGCAGTTCTTC. It is translated as CASSIEGGLSSYNEQFF.

In this sample, this clone turned up once. The chain combines TRBV27 with TRBJ2-7; no firm D call. The V gene lost 6 bases and the J gene lost 3 bases, with 12 bases spanning the gap. The CDR3 is made up of 13 amino acids. Germline-derived CDR1 and CDR2 are MNHEY and SMNVEV (reference sequence). The CDR3 nucleotides are TGTGCCAGCAGCCAGACGGAACGCTACGAGCAGTACTTC. This sequence encodes CASSQTERYEQYF.

The chain has TRBV5-1 and TRBJ2-7, with TRBD1 as a possible D gene (6 bases). With 5 bases removed from V and 2 bases from J, the gap between germline ends came to 11 bases. The CDR3 length is 13 residues. Germline CDR1 is SGHRS and CDR2 is YFSETQ. The CDR3 sequence is CASRDEGAYEQYF. DNA for the CDR3: TGCGCCAGCAGAGACGAGGGGGCCTACGAGCAGTACTTC. The whole variable domain, filled in from reference TRBV5-1 and TRBJ2-7, reads KAGVTQTPRYLIKTRGQQVTLSCSPISGHRSVSWYQQTPGQGLQFLFEYFSETQRNKGNFPGRFSGRQFSNSRSEMNVSTLELGDSALYLCASRDEGAYEQYFGPGTRLTVT.

V gene TRBV6-5 combines with J gene TRBJ1-5; no firm D call. V lost 4 bases to trimming and J lost 3 bases, with 7 bases between them. CDR3 length: 13 residues. Per germline, CDR1 MNHEY and CDR2 SVGAGI. CDR3 protein: CASSSDINQPQHF. As DNA, the CDR3 is TGTGCCAGCAGTTCCGACATCAATCAGCCCCAGCATTTT.

In the case of this clone: One junction end disagrees with the germline gene, perhaps due to a read error. The CDR3 coding sequence is TGTGCCAGCAGCCAGGGGACCCGCCCTGGGGATTTT. It encodes CASSQGTRPGDF. The chain recombines TRBV13 with TRBJ2-3; maybe TRBD1 (6 bases). The CDR3 is made up of 12 amino acids. Germline V gene sequence: CDR1 PRHDT, CDR2 FYEKMQ (reference sequence). The full variable domain, in which reference TRBV13 and TRBJ2-3 provide the parts outside the CDR3, is AAGVIQSPRHLIKEKRETATLKCYPIPRHDTVYWYQQGPGQDPQFLISFYEKMQSDKGSIPDRFSAQQFSDYHSELNMSSLELGDSALYFCASSQGTRPGDFGPGTRLTVL.

J is TRBJ2-7 and V is TRBV19, with D maybe TRBD2 (7 bases). There are 16 residues in the CDR3. CDR1 is LNHDA and CDR2 is SQIVND in the germline V gene (reference sequence). V was trimmed by 6 bases and J by 3 bases, leaving 21 bases between them. CDR3 sequence: CASSPGEGVFGYEQYF. The CDR3 nucleotides read TGTGCCAGTAGCCCGGGGGAGGGGGTGTTTGGCTACGAGCAGTACTTC.

This chain links TRBV7-9 with TRBJ2-7; 7 bases agree with TRBD1. From germline, CDR1 is SEHNR and CDR2 FQNEAQ (reference sequence). V lost 2 bases and J lost 6; bases outside the gene matches: 10. This CDR3 is 15 amino acids long. The CDR3 bases are TGTGCCAGCAGCTTATGGGATACGACAGGGCTCGAGCAGTACTTC. Translated: CASSLWDTTGLEQYF.

This clone was detected only once. The chain links TRBV27 to TRBJ1-6, with 8 bases that match TRBD1. The length of the CDR3 is 20 residues. The germline CDR1 and CDR2 sequences are MNHEY and SMNVEV (reference sequence). V lost 3 bases to trimming and J lost 6 bases; unmatched junction nucleotides: 19. The CDR3 reads CASSFLWTGYGEGGNSPLHF. The CDR3 DNA sequence: TGTGCCAGCAGTTTCCTTTGGACAGGGTATGGTGAGGGTGGTAATTCACCCCTCCACTTT.

V gene TRBV2 combines with J gene TRBJ2-5, with 7 bases aligning to TRBD2. Trimming removed 3 bases from V and 1 base from J; junction bases left unmatched: 8. This CDR3 is 16 amino acids long. Germline values: CDR1 SNHLY, CDR2 FYNNEI. The DNA of the CDR3 is TGTGCCAGCAGTGATCCGGCAGGGAGGGGCCAAGAGACCCAGTACTTC. Translated: CASSDPAGRGQETQYF.

This rearrangement joins TRBV5-1 to TRBJ2-3; the D is unclear. Trimming took off 4 bases at V and 4 bases at J, with 4 bases between the two ends. The CDR3 length is 11 residues. CDR1 is SGHRS, CDR2 YFSETQ, per germline. The CDR3 region is CASSHPDTQYF. The CDR3 region has the DNA TGCGCCAGCAGCCACCCAGATACGCAGTATTTT.

The V call is TRBV6-6, the J call TRBJ2-3, with no clear D. Germline CDR1 is MNHNY and CDR2 is SVGAGI (reference sequence). This CDR3 has 14 amino acids. Trimming took 2 bases from V and 3 from J, leaving 9 bases between them. In DNA, the CDR3 is TGTGCCAGCAGTTACACGGGCAGTACAGATACGCAGTATTTT. Its protein is CASSYTGSTDTQYF.

V usage is TRBV27 and J usage is TRBJ1-2; D uncertain. The CDR3 has 16 residues. Germline values: CDR1 MNHEY, CDR2 SMNVEV (reference sequence). Deletions cut 5 bases from V and 3 bases from J, with 19 bases between. CDR3 in amino acids: CASSPRHARTDYGYTF. CDR3 nucleotides: TGTGCCAGCAGTCCCCGACACGCTCGGACTGACTATGGCTACACCTTC.

The chain couples TRBV27 to TRBJ1-2; unclear D gene. There are 13 residues in the CDR3. Germline V gene data show CDR1 as MNHEY and CDR2 as SMNVEV (reference sequence). Trimming took 2 bases from V and 0 from J, leaving 4 bases between them. CDR3 coding DNA: TGTGCCAGCAGTTTAGCTACTAACTATGGCTACACCTTC. It is translated as CASSLATNYGYTF.

The chain uses TRBV7-2 and TRBJ2-3, with D tentatively TRBD1 (6 bases). Deletions cut 5 bases from V and 0 bases from J, with 18 bases between. The germline V gene has CDR1 SGHTA and CDR2 FQGNSA. This CDR3 region has 17 residues. CDR3 bases: TGTGCCAGCAGCCGACAAGGGGGTAGTCTTAGCACAGATACGCAGTATTTT. Encoded protein: CASSRQGGSLSTDTQYF.

This sequence joins TRBV7-2 and TRBJ2-1; D might be TRBD1 or TRBD2, each matching 6 bases. There are 17 residues in the CDR3. V was pared by 5 bases and J by 0 bases, with 17 bases between. The V gene's germline CDR1 is SGHTA and CDR2 FQGNSA. CDR3 in amino acids: CASSGGTYRSSYNEQFF. Here the CDR3 DNA reads TGTGCCAGCAGCGGGGGGACATATAGGAGCTCCTACAATGAGCAGTTCTTC.

V and J are TRBV5-4 and TRBJ2-3; 13 positions agree with TRBD2. Unmatched junction bases numbered 8, after V lost 4 bases and J lost 6 bases. CDR1 is SGHNT and CDR2 is YYREEE in the germline V gene (reference sequence). The CDR3 is made up of 16 amino acids. DNA of the CDR3: TGTGCCAGCAGCCCCTGGACTAGCGGGGGCTCCGATACGCAGTATTTT. This translates into CASSPWTSGGSDTQYF.

This chain joins TRBV7-6 and TRBJ2-1; D gene ambiguous. Germline V lookup: CDR1 SGHVS, CDR2 FNYEAQ. The V end lost 5 bases, the J end lost 4 bases, and 9 bases lay between the germline ends. The CDR3 has 13 residues. The CDR3 protein is CASSPPSYNEQFF. The CDR3 bases are TGTGCCAGCAGCCCACCCTCGTACAATGAGCAGTTCTTC.

This clone was recorded only once. As DNA, the CDR3 is TGTGCCAGCAGCTTGGGAGAAAAACTGTTTTTT. Translated: CASSLGEKLFF. The V gene is TRBV5-6, the J gene TRBJ1-4; D is ambiguous. Germline assignment: CDR1 SGHDT and CDR2 YYEEEE. This CDR3 contains 11 residues. With 0 bases removed from V and 8 bases from J, the gap between germline ends came to 2 bases.

This chain links TRBV6-4 with TRBJ2-6, with D maybe TRBD2 (6 bases). The CDR3 length is 18 residues. Trimming cost V 0 bases and J 0 bases, with 12 bases left between them. The germline V gene has CDR1 MRHNA and CDR2 SNTAGT. The CDR3 DNA reads TGTGCCAGCAGTGACTCTAGTAGCGGAGGCTCTGGGGCCAACGTCCTGACTTTC. Its protein product is CASSDSSSGGSGANVLTF.